This TCR beta chain was sequenced during a study of cytomegalovirus exposure and HLA in healthy donors. General observations from the study: Later analysis suggested most CMV-associated TCR beta chains were HLA-restricted.

60 Vbeta and 13 Jbeta primers were used in PCR. Method: immunoSEQ multiplex PCR; TCRdb's copy keeps in-frame clones and lacks some. This sample has about 160,000 clones; around 72% occur once, and the top ten carry about 7%. This clone was recorded only once. Its antigen is not known. The clonotype comes from a man aged 35-49 years in good health and CMV-seropositive. The specimen sequenced was PBMCs.

CDR3 nucleotides: TGTGCCAGCAGTCTACAGGGGGGCCCCTACGAGCAGTACTTC. It yields the protein CASSLQGGPYEQYF. The chain combines TRBV6-6 with TRBJ2-7, with 8 bases that match TRBD1. The CDR3 contains 14 residues. Germline V gives CDR1 MNHNY, CDR2 SVGAGI (reference sequence). The V segment lost 5 bases and the J segment 2 bases; nucleotides outside the gene matches: 5.